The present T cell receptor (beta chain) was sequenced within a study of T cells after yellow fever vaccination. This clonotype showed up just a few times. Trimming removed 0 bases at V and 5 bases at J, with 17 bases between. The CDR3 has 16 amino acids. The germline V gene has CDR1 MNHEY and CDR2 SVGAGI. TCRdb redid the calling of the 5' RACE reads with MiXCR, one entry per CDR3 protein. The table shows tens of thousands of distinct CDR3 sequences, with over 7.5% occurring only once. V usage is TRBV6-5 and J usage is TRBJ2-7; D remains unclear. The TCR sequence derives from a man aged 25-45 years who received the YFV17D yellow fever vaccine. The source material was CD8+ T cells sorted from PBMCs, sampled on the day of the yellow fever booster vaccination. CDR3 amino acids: CASSYSYSEILNEQYF. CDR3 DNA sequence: TGTGCCAGCAGTTACTCGTACAGTGAGATTCTAAACGAGCAGTACTTC.